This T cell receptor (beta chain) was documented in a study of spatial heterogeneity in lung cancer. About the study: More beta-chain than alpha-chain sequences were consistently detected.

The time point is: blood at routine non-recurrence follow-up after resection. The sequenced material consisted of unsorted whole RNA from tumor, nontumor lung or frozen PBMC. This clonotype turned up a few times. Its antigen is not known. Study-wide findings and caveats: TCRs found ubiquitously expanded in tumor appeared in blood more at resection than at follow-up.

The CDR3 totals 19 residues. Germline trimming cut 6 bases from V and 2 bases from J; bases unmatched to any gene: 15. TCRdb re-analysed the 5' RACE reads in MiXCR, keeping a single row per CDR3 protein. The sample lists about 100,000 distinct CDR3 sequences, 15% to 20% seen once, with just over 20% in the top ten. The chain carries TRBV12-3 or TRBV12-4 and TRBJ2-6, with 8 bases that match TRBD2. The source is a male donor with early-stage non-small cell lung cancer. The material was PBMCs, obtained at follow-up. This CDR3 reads CASSLMKRGRATGANVLTF. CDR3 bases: TGTGCCAGCAGCCTTATGAAGCGGGGGCGAGCAACTGGGGCCAACGTCCTGACTTTC.